The 16 T cell receptor beta chains below come from one sample, sequenced in a study of OX40 agonist ivuxolimab in advanced cancers. Sequencing used immunoSEQ multiplex PCR; TCRdb keeps in-frame clones, though not all of them. This sample has 70,000 to 95,000 clones, with about 90% found just once. Specimen: CD4+ or CD8+ T cells sorted from blood, collected in a trial of the OX40 agonist ivuxolimab. The receptors here all came from an adult with an advanced solid tumor such as melanoma, head and neck, liver or kidney cancer.

V is TRBV5-1 and J is TRBJ2-3; TRBD2 might be the D (6 bases). Looked up from germline, CDR1 is SGHRS and CDR2 is YFSETQ. The CDR3 consists of 15 residues. V was trimmed by 1 base and J by 6 bases, leaving 15 bases between them. CDR3 amino acids: CASSLSGAGSDTQYF. CDR3 bases: TGCGCCAGCAGCTTGAGTGGGGCGGGGTCGGATACGCAGTATTTT.

The V call is TRBV15, the J call TRBJ2-7; D possibly corresponds to TRBD1 (5 bases). The CDR3 is 13 residues long. In germline, CDR1 is LNHNV, CDR2 YYDKDF (reference sequence). The germline V and J ends were trimmed by 5 bases and 0 bases, with 8 bases remaining between them. CDR3 region: CATSRDSSYEQYF. In DNA, the CDR3 is TGTGCCACCAGCCGTGACAGCTCCTACGAGCAGTACTTC.

The rearrangement uses TRBV19 and TRBJ2-2; 8 bases fit TRBD1. Germline V gives CDR1 LNHDA, CDR2 SQIVND (reference sequence). The CDR3 runs to 15 residues. V shed 3 bases and J 4 bases; nucleotides not matched to a gene: 4. For the CDR3, the DNA is TGTGCCAGTAGTATTAGTACAGGGGGCACCGGGGAGCTGTTTTTT. This sequence encodes CASSISTGGTGELFF.

The chain recombines TRBV15 with TRBJ2-2, with D hard to call. V lost 0 bases and J 0 bases, leaving 11 bases between the germline ends. CDR3 size: 17 residues. Germline assignment: CDR1 LNHNV and CDR2 YYDKDF (reference sequence). The CDR3 DNA reads TGTGCCACCAGCAGAGATCGAAGTTTGACGAACACCGGGGAGCTGTTTTTT. This codes for CATSRDRSLTNTGELFF.

V gene TRBV6-5 combines with J gene TRBJ2-5; 8 nucleotides agree with TRBD1. Germline values: CDR1 MNHEY, CDR2 SVGAGI. The length of the CDR3 is 14 residues. Trimming at V came to 6 bases and at J to 0 bases, leaving 3 bases not matched to a gene. CDR3 coding DNA: TGTGCCAGCAGCCTGGACAGGGACCAAGAGACCCAGTACTTC. This gives the protein CASSLDRDQETQYF.

The CDR3 sequence is CASSLRTGIYEQYF. CDR3 nucleotide sequence: TGTGCCAGCAGCTTGCGGACAGGGATCTACGAGCAGTACTTC. J is TRBJ2-7 and V is TRBV7-8; 8 bases map to TRBD1. The CDR3 runs 14 residues. Unmatched junction bases numbered 4, after V lost 3 bases and J lost 3 bases. CDR1 and CDR2 (germline): SGHVS, FQNEAQ.

V gene TRBV6-6 combines with J gene TRBJ2-2; D unclear. Germline V gene data show CDR1 as MNHNY and CDR2 as SVGAGI (reference sequence). The V end was cut by 5 bases, the J end by 8 bases, with 6 bases between. CDR3 length: 11 amino acids. CDR3 in DNA: TGTGCCAGCAGTGAATTAGGGGAGCTGTTTTTT. It yields the protein CASSELGELFF.

Regarding this clone: The sample contains more than one DNA sequence encoding this CDR3. This chain links TRBV5-1 with TRBJ1-4, with D possibly TRBD1 on 6 matching bases. The CDR3 runs to 15 residues. Germline V gene lookup returns CDR1 SGHRS and CDR2 YFSETQ. Trimming shortened V by 3 bases and J by 0 bases, and 9 bases separated the two germline ends. CDR3 in DNA: TGCGCCAGCAGCTCTACAGGGACAACTAATGAAAAACTGTTTTTT. Its translation is CASSSTGTTNEKLFF. Full variable domain (rest looked up from reference TRBV5-1 and TRBJ1-4): KAGVTQTPRYLIKTRGQQVTLSCSPISGHRSVSWYQQTPGQGLQFLFEYFSETQRNKGNFPGRFSGRQFSNSRSEMNVSTLELGDSALYLCASSSTGTTNEKLFFGSGTQLSVL.

V is TRBV19 and J is TRBJ2-2; 9 positions agree with TRBD2. V was pared by 4 bases and J by 1 base, with 1 base of the junction left unmatched. CDR1 is LNHDA, CDR2 SQIVND, per germline (reference sequence). This CDR3 is built from 15 residues. The DNA for the CDR3 is TGTGCCAGTAGTAGACTAGCGGAGAACACCGGGGAGCTGTTTTTT. Residues: CASSRLAENTGELFF.

This chain links TRBV2 with TRBJ2-2; the D gene could be TRBD1 or TRBD2 (6 bases each). The germline CDR1 and CDR2 sequences are SNHLY and FYNNEI. This CDR3 contains 14 residues. V was clipped by 2 bases and J by 5 bases, with 9 bases between them. The CDR3 region has the DNA TGTGCCAGCAGTGAACAAGGGGGGACCGGGGAGCTGTTTTTT. This translates into CASSEQGGTGELFF.

The chain carries TRBV19 and TRBJ2-7, with D possibly TRBD1 on 5 matching bases. Germline CDR1 reads LNHDA; CDR2 reads SQIVND (reference sequence). V dropped 6 bases and J dropped 3 bases, with 15 bases sitting between them. The CDR3 sequence is 14 residues long. Written as DNA, the CDR3 is TGTGCCAGTAGCCCGGGTGGGGCCCACTACGAGCAGTACTTC. Translation: CASSPGGAHYEQYF.

This clone was seen only once. This rearrangement joins TRBV18 to TRBJ2-6; D may correspond to TRBD1 or TRBD2 (6 bases each). CDR3 size: 19 residues. V lost 4 bases and J 1 base, leaving 20 bases between the germline ends. Germline-derived CDR1 and CDR2 are KGHSH and LQKENI. The CDR3 region is CASSRGAGQLRSGANVLTF. CDR3 bases: TGTGCCAGCTCACGGGGGGCCGGCCAACTACGGTCTGGGGCCAACGTCCTGACTTTC.

The rearrangement links TRBV5-1 to TRBJ1-5; no clear D. Germline assignment: CDR1 SGHRS and CDR2 YFSETQ. The CDR3 extends over 17 amino acids. V was shortened by 4 bases and J by 0 bases, with 17 bases between the two germline ends. For the CDR3, the DNA is TGCGCCAGCAGCCTCAACCCGACTGTGAATAGCAATCAGCCCCAGCATTTT. This encodes CASSLNPTVNSNQPQHF.

The V call is TRBV30, the J call TRBJ2-2; D might be TRBD2 (5 bases). From germline, CDR1 is GTSNPN and CDR2 SVGIG (reference sequence). The CDR3 length is 14 residues. Trimming stripped 7 bases from V and 2 bases from J, with 14 bases between. The CDR3 nucleotides read TGTGCCTTCCTCACCCGGGGTAACACCGGGGAGCTGTTTTTT. It codes for CAFLTRGNTGELFF.

The V gene is TRBV2, the J gene TRBJ2-7; maybe TRBD1 (5 bases). This CDR3 contains 15 residues. Trimming removed 6 bases at V and 0 bases at J, with 15 bases between. Germline-derived CDR1 and CDR2 are SNHLY and FYNNEI. The CDR3 loop is CASSRTYLSSYEQYF. DNA for the CDR3: TGTGCCAGCAGCCGGACATATCTCAGCTCCTACGAGCAGTACTTC.

The rearrangement joins TRBV21-1 to TRBJ1-2. TRBV21-1 is labeled a pseudogene. The CDR3 extends over 15 amino acids. The CDR3 protein is CASSRGCEVSDGYTF. The CDR3 DNA follows: TGTGCCAGCAGCAGGGGATGCGAGGTGTCGGATGGCTACACCTTC.